Presented here are 3 T cell receptor beta chains from one specimen sequenced in a study of blood T cells in healthy people across ages. The second PCR ran about 6 to 12 cycles with a sample-barcoded 5' primer and J-beta primers. TCRdb redid the calling of the 5' RACE reads with MiXCR, one entry per CDR3 protein. The table has 500,000 to 650,000 distinct CDR3 sequences, about 27% seen once; the top ten hold approximately 4%. Another study also made use of these data, one on T cells of mothers and their children.

Source material: blood. These TCRs come from a boy aged 2 to 10 in good health.

This chain links TRBV30 with TRBJ2-3; no reliable D call. The CDR3 is made up of 13 amino acids. Trimming removed 2 bases at V and 2 bases at J, with 8 bases between. Germline CDR1 reads GTSNPN; CDR2 reads SVGIG (reference sequence). CDR3 residues: CAWSSESTDTQYF. The CDR3 bases are TGTGCCTGGAGTTCCGAATCCACAGATACGCAGTATTTT.

The V call is TRBV27, the J call TRBJ2-5; unclear D gene. V dropped 5 bases and J dropped 0 bases, with 10 bases sitting between them. The length of the CDR3 is 14 residues. Germline values: CDR1 MNHEY, CDR2 SMNVEV (reference sequence). The CDR3 sequence is CASSPAAYQETQYF. In nucleotides, the CDR3 is TGTGCCAGCAGTCCAGCAGCGTACCAAGAGACCCAGTACTTC.

The rearrangement joins TRBV5-1 to TRBJ2-4; D is possibly TRBD2 (7 bases). V was clipped by 2 bases and J by 0 bases, with 12 bases between them. Germline V lookup: CDR1 SGHRS, CDR2 YFSETQ. The CDR3 length is 16 residues. Written as DNA, the CDR3 is TGCGCCAGCAGCTTAGGGCGGGGGCAAGCCAAAAACATTCAGTACTTC. Encoded protein: CASSLGRGQAKNIQYF.